This T cell receptor beta chain was recorded in a study of blood T cell repertoires in COVID-19. TCRdb's table, derived via immunoSEQ multiplex PCR, lists solely in-frame clones and lacks some. The sample shows a few hundred thousand clones, about 90% of them seen only once. Membership in each cohort depended on participant-reported clinical history. Per the germline V gene, CDR1 is SNHLY and CDR2 is FYNNEI. The CDR3 totals 14 residues. Between the trimmed V and J ends, which lost 2 bases and 3 bases, there was a span of 10 bases. V is TRBV2 and J is TRBJ2-5; possibly TRBD2 for D (5 bases). The sequenced sample was PBMCs or T cells enriched from blood (not recorded which). The TCR comes from a woman younger than 45 who had recovered from COVID-19. CDR3 coding DNA: TGTGCCAGCAGTGAATTTAGCGAGGAAGAGACCCAGTACTTC. The encoded protein is CASSEFSEEETQYF.